This T cell receptor beta chain was recovered during a study of OX40 agonist ivuxolimab in advanced cancers. Study details: Dose-escalation patients' cancers were hepatocellular carcinoma, melanoma, renal cell or head and neck cancer. The eligibility criteria allowed prior anti-PD-1, anti-PD-L1 or anti-CTLA-4 therapy, and approximately 38% had some. Three patients showed partial responses: one hepatocellular carcinoma and two cutaneous melanoma cases.

Assay used: immunoSEQ multiplex PCR; TCRdb lists only in-frame clones, some missing. The sample has around 81,000 clones, approximately 90% seen once. The V and J ends lost 5 bases and 8 bases, in that order; junction bases with no gene match: 14. The CDR3 is made up of 16 amino acids. Germline values: CDR1 LNHDA, CDR2 SQIVND (reference sequence). The sample was CD4+ or CD8+ T cells sorted from blood, taken in a trial of the OX40 agonist ivuxolimab. The sequence was obtained from an adult with an advanced solid tumor such as melanoma, head and neck, liver or kidney cancer. The chain uses TRBV19 and TRBJ2-1; 8 bases are shared with TRBD2. CDR3 in amino acids: CASSEPAGGLLHEQFF. The CDR3 DNA sequence: TGTGCCAGTAGTGAGCCTGCGGGAGGACTTTTACATGAGCAGTTCTTC.